Shown below are 9 T cell receptor beta chains from a single sample sequenced in a study of blood T cell repertoires in COVID-19. TCRdb keeps only in-frame clones here, not all; method: immunoSEQ multiplex PCR. The data hold 90,000 to 100,000 clones, with around 84% observed a single time. Sequencing was performed on peripheral blood. Receptors originate from a man between 60 and 75 years old with acute or convalescent COVID-19.

The chain combines TRBV19 with TRBJ1-4; D perhaps matches TRBD1 (6 bases). The V gene lost 2 bases and the J gene lost 7 bases, with 17 bases spanning the gap. CDR1 LNHDA and CDR2 SQIVND come from the germline V gene (reference sequence). The CDR3 runs to 16 residues. CDR3 residues: CASSITFRGAREKLFF. The CDR3 DNA is TGTGCCAGTAGTATAACTTTCCGGGGGGCGCGTGAAAAACTGTTTTTT.

The chain carries TRBV27 and TRBJ1-1, with D maybe TRBD1 (5 bases). V was cut by 6 bases and J by 6 bases, with 23 bases left in between. This CDR3 region has 16 residues. CDR1 MNHEY and CDR2 SMNVEV come from the germline V gene (reference sequence). This CDR3 reads CASSPNPGQGGSEAFF. CDR3 nucleotide sequence: TGTGCCAGCAGCCCTAACCCCGGGCAGGGAGGGTCTGAAGCTTTCTTT.

The CDR3 sequence: CASSQATGVGTDTQYF. The CDR3 nucleotides read TGTGCCAGCAGCCAAGCTACAGGGGTGGGCACAGATACGCAGTATTTT. The J gene is TRBJ2-3, the V gene TRBV3-1 (or the pseudogene TRBV3-2); 7 nucleotides agree with TRBD1. V trimming: 1 base; J trimming: 1 base; junction bases outside the gene matches: 5. CDR1 is LGHDT and CDR2 is YNNKEL in the germline V gene (reference sequence). The CDR3 is 16 amino acids.

The chain recombines TRBV2 with TRBJ2-3; 9 bases align to TRBD2. CDR1 and CDR2 from the germline V gene are SNHLY and FYNNEI. V dropped 5 bases and J dropped 5; count of bases not matched to a gene: 5. This CDR3 has 14 residues. DNA of the CDR3: TGTGCCAGCAGTCCGGGACTAGCTATAGATACGCAGTATTTT. This encodes CASSPGLAIDTQYF.

This chain links TRBV2 with TRBJ1-4, with D hard to call. Trimming took off 2 bases at V and 5 bases at J, with 12 bases between the two ends. Germline lookup yields CDR1 SNHLY and CDR2 FYNNEI. There are 15 residues in the CDR3. The CDR3 DNA reads as TGTGCCAGCAGTGAAAGCGGCAGCAGGAATGAAAAACTGTTTTTT. Translating gives CASSESGSRNEKLFF.

The chain links TRBV5-1 to TRBJ1-2; tentative D call: TRBD1 (5 bases). Trimming shortened V by 2 bases and J by 1 base, and 9 bases separated the two germline ends. Looked up from germline, CDR1 is SGHRS and CDR2 is YFSETQ. The CDR3 sequence is 14 residues long. CDR3 region: CASSFSGGNYGYTF. The CDR3 bases are TGCGCCAGCAGCTTTTCGGGGGGTAACTATGGCTACACCTTC.

The rearrangement uses TRBV5-1 and TRBJ2-1, with 11 bases aligning to TRBD2. Germline-derived CDR1 and CDR2 are SGHRS and YFSETQ. The CDR3 spans 15 residues. The junction had 6 bases not matched to a gene; V was cut back by 5 bases and J by 5 bases. The CDR3 sequence: CASRRLAGGNNEQFF. CDR3 coding DNA: TGCGCCAGCAGGCGATTAGCGGGGGGGAACAATGAGCAGTTCTTC.

V is TRBV5-1 and J is TRBJ2-5, with D possibly matching TRBD2 (5 bases). V gave up 2 bases and J gave up 3 bases, with 11 bases separating them. Germline CDR1 and CDR2: SGHRS and YFSETQ. CDR3 size: 14 residues. This CDR3 reads CASSFEQTKETQYF. The CDR3 nucleotides are TGCGCCAGCAGCTTTGAACAGACTAAAGAGACCCAGTACTTC. The full variable domain, with the rest looked up from reference TRBV5-1 and TRBJ2-5, is KAGVTQTPRYLIKTRGQQVTLSCSPISGHRSVSWYQQTPGQGLQFLFEYFSETQRNKGNFPGRFSGRQFSNSRSEMNVSTLELGDSALYLCASSFEQTKETQYFGPGTRLLVL.

This clone was found once. The chain employs TRBV28 and TRBJ1-5; D may be TRBD1 (5 bases). V dropped 3 bases and J dropped 2 bases, with 11 bases sitting between them. This CDR3 contains 15 residues. Germline V gene sequence: CDR1 MDHEN, CDR2 SYDVKM. The CDR3 DNA is TGTGCCAGCAGTTTCGCGGGGGGAGGCAATCAGCCCCAGCATTTT. Translation gives CASSFAGGGNQPQHF.